These 24 T cell receptor beta chains were all obtained from the same sample, sequenced in a study of technical replicates of blood from several donors (dated by TCRdb to about 2017). Receptor libraries were prepared by the immunoSEQ multiplex PCR assay. TCRdb carries this immuneACCESS record with in-frame sequences only. Its versions omit some clonotypes, under half of them owing to an unresolved V gene in the studies checked, with the rest unexplained. For this sample the table gives roughly 68,000 clones, of which 95% to 98% were detected only once. The top ten hold around 0.29% of the sample. Sequencing was done on a sample of T cells isolated from PBMCs. All receptors come from a human donor in good health.

V usage is TRBV4-1 and J usage is TRBJ2-1, with 7 bases identical to TRBD2. Germline trimming cut 4 bases from V and 4 bases from J; bases unmatched to any gene: 10. CDR3 size: 16 residues. Germline values: CDR1 MGHRA, CDR2 YSYEKL. The CDR3 sequence is CASSPPGLAEYNEQFF. In nucleotides, the CDR3 is TGCGCCAGCAGCCCACCGGGGCTAGCGGAATACAATGAGCAGTTCTTC.

The CDR3 is CASRNKAKNIQYF. CDR3 coding DNA: TGTGCCAGCAGAAATAAAGCCAAAAACATTCAGTACTTC. J is TRBJ2-4 and V is TRBV6-5; no clear D gene. The CDR3 is made up of 13 amino acids. From germline, CDR1 is MNHEY and CDR2 SVGAGI. With 6 bases removed from V and 0 bases from J, the gap between germline ends came to 6 bases.

The chain combines TRBV7-6 with TRBJ2-7; 10 nucleotides align to TRBD2. This CDR3 region has 16 residues. After removal of 5 bases from V and 3 bases from J, the junction contained 10 bases not matched to a gene. Germline values: CDR1 SGHVS, CDR2 FNYEAQ. In DNA, the CDR3 is TGTGCCAGCAGCCGAAGTCTAGCGGGGGAACTCTACGAGCAGTACTTC. Translating it yields CASSRSLAGELYEQYF.

V usage is TRBV7-2 and J usage is TRBJ2-3; TRBD2 is a possible D gene (5 bases). Germline CDR1 and CDR2: SGHTA and FQGNSA. The CDR3 consists of 15 residues. Trimming removed 5 bases at V and 6 bases at J, with 18 bases between. The CDR3 sequence is CASSPRVGGGDTQYF. The CDR3 DNA reads TGTGCCAGCAGCCCAAGGGTCGGCGGAGGCGATACGCAGTATTTT.

V and J are TRBV10-3 and TRBJ1-1; 10 nucleotides line up with TRBD1. The CDR3 runs 13 residues. The germline gives CDR1 ENHRY, CDR2 SYGVKD. J gave up 5 bases and V 6 bases, and 3 bases lay outside the gene matches. CDR3 sequence: CAIRGQGSTEAFF. DNA of the CDR3: TGTGCCATCAGGGGACAGGGGAGTACTGAAGCTTTCTTT.

The chain carries TRBV6-1 and TRBJ1-3; perhaps TRBD1 as D (6 bases). The CDR3 totals 14 residues. With 8 bases removed from V and 2 bases from J, the gap between germline ends came to 13 bases. Germline assignment: CDR1 MNHNS and CDR2 SASEGT. The CDR3: CASGGYSPGNTIYF. The CDR3 nucleotides are TGTGCCAGCGGGGGCTATTCGCCTGGAAACACCATATATTTT.

The V gene is TRBV4-3, the J gene TRBJ2-1; 8 bases fit TRBD1. The germline V gene encodes CDR1 LGHNA and CDR2 YSLEER. V was pared by 5 bases and J by 9 bases, with 9 bases of the junction left unmatched. This CDR3 region has 14 residues. The CDR3 protein is CASSRTGLVGEQFF. The CDR3 DNA reads TGCGCCAGCAGCAGGACAGGGTTGGTTGGTGAGCAGTTCTTC.

The rearrangement links TRBV28 to TRBJ2-7; TRBD2 aligns across 12 bases. J gave up 5 bases and V 6 bases, and 2 bases lay outside the gene matches. The CDR3 extends over 13 amino acids. Germline values: CDR1 MDHEN, CDR2 SYDVKM. The CDR3 region is CASRRLAGDEQYF. For the CDR3, the DNA is TGTGCCAGCAGGCGACTAGCGGGAGACGAGCAGTACTTC. Full variable domain (missing parts from reference TRBV28 and TRBJ2-7): DVKVTQSSRYLVKRTGEKVFLECVQDMDHENMFWYRQDPGLGLRLIYFSYDVKMKEKGDIPEGYSVSREKKERFSLILESASTNQTSMYLCASRRLAGDEQYFGPGTRLTVT.

V gene TRBV18 combines with J gene TRBJ2-2, with 11 nucleotides matching TRBD2. Trimming took 5 bases from V and 5 from J; bases not matched to a gene: 10. The CDR3 is 17 amino acids. Germline lookup yields CDR1 KGHSH and CDR2 LQKENI. The CDR3 DNA sequence: TGTGCCAGCTCAGTGACTAGCGGGAACGAGGGTACCGGGGAGCTGTTTTTT. Translating it yields CASSVTSGNEGTGELFF.

The V call is TRBV19, the J call TRBJ2-5; D possibly corresponds to TRBD2 (6 bases). CDR1 and CDR2 from the germline V gene are LNHDA and SQIVND (reference sequence). The CDR3 length is 13 residues. The V end lost 5 bases, the J end lost 5 bases, and 12 bases lay between the germline ends. The CDR3 loop reads CASSWGEWETQYF. For the CDR3, the DNA is TGTGCCAGTAGTTGGGGGGAGTGGGAGACCCAGTACTTC.

This clone was counted a single time. This sequence joins TRBV5-4 and TRBJ2-1; 9 bases map to TRBD2. The germline CDR1 and CDR2 sequences are SGHNT and YYREEE (reference sequence). V lost 0 bases, J lost 7 bases, and 5 bases stayed unmatched. The CDR3 consists of 15 residues. The CDR3 DNA is TGTGCCAGCAGCTTGGACGCGGGACTAGCAAATGAGCAGTTCTTC. Protein sequence: CASSLDAGLANEQFF.

This chain links TRBV6-5 with TRBJ1-2; D is perhaps TRBD1 (5 bases). Germline assignment: CDR1 MNHEY and CDR2 SVGAGI. The CDR3 runs to 16 residues. V shed 2 bases and J shed 2 bases, with 15 bases lying between them. CDR3 nucleotides: TGTGCCAGCAGTTACGCCGTGGGGAGGGGAAACTATGGCTACACCTTC. Amino acids: CASSYAVGRGNYGYTF.

This chain links TRBV9 with TRBJ2-1, with 9 bases identical to TRBD2. After removal of 7 bases from V and 6 bases from J, the junction contained 17 bases not matched to a gene. Germline V gene sequence: CDR1 SGDLS, CDR2 YYNGEE. The CDR3 is 17 residues long. The CDR3 DNA sequence: TGTGCCAGCTCCCTAGGGGTAGCGGGAGAGAAGACCAATGAGCAGTTCTTC. It yields the protein CASSLGVAGEKTNEQFF.

This chain uses TRBV7-9 with TRBJ2-4, with 11 bases fitting TRBD2. This CDR3 region has 14 residues. CDR1 is SEHNR, CDR2 FQNEAQ, per germline (reference sequence). V lost 5 bases to trimming and J lost 5 bases; unmatched junction nucleotides: 2. The CDR3 protein is CASSPGLAENIQYF. The CDR3 DNA reads as TGTGCCAGCAGCCCGGGACTAGCGGAAAACATTCAGTACTTC.

The chain combines TRBV7-8 with TRBJ2-1, with 7 bases lining up with TRBD2. Trimming removed 1 base from V and 4 bases from J; junction bases left unmatched: 1. The CDR3 loop spans 14 amino acids. CDR1 SGHVS and CDR2 FQNEAQ come from the germline V gene. Here the CDR3 DNA reads TGTGCCAGCAGCTTAGGGACTAGTTACAATGAGCAGTTCTTC. It codes for CASSLGTSYNEQFF.

The chain is built from TRBV7-8 and TRBJ2-7; TRBD2 matches 9 bases. There are 14 residues in the CDR3. Germline loops: CDR1 SGHVS, CDR2 FQNEAQ. V lost 3 bases and J lost 6; bases outside the gene matches: 6. The DNA of the CDR3 is TGTGCCAGCAGCTTTAGCGGGAGAGGAATCGAGCAGTACTTC. It yields the protein CASSFSGRGIEQYF.

This chain links TRBV2 with TRBJ1-5; D gene unclear. The CDR3 contains 12 residues. Germline assignment: CDR1 SNHLY and CDR2 FYNNEI. V was cut by 5 bases and J by 2 bases, with 4 bases left in between. The CDR3 sequence is CASSTGNQPQHF. The DNA of the CDR3 is TGTGCCAGCAGTACAGGCAATCAGCCCCAGCATTTT. The full variable domain, its missing parts supplied by reference TRBV2 and TRBJ1-5, is EPEVTQTPSHQVTQMGQEVILRCVPISNHLYFYWYRQILGQKVEFLVSFYNNEISEKSEIFDDQFSVERPDGSNFTLKIRSTKLEDSAMYFCASSTGNQPQHFGDGTRLSIL.

The chain carries TRBV19 and TRBJ2-7; TRBD2 is a possible D gene (6 bases). Per germline, CDR1 LNHDA and CDR2 SQIVND (reference sequence). V gave up 10 bases and J gave up 0 bases, with 16 bases separating them. CDR3 size: 14 residues. CDR3 loop: CATGLSGNSYEQYF. The DNA for the CDR3 is TGTGCCACCGGGCTTAGCGGTAACTCCTACGAGCAGTACTTC.

This rearrangement joins TRBV6-5 to TRBJ1-1; a weak D match, TRBD1 (5 bases). Germline loops: CDR1 MNHEY, CDR2 SVGAGI. Trimming took off 2 bases at V and 8 bases at J, with 12 bases between the two ends. The length of the CDR3 is 13 residues. The DNA for the CDR3 is TGTGCCAGCAGTTACGGGCAGGGTAAAGAAGCTTTCTTT. It specifies CASSYGQGKEAFF.

In its sample, this clone was seen a few times. CDR3 region: CARKGGLGTYF. CDR3 DNA: TGCGCCAGAAAGGGGGGGCTGGGTACGTACTTC. The chain combines TRBV5-1 with TRBJ2-7, with a weak D call TRBD2 (7 bases). Per germline, CDR1 SGHRS and CDR2 YFSETQ. This CDR3 is 11 amino acids long. V was cut by 8 bases and J by 12 bases, with 18 bases left in between.

The rearrangement uses TRBV5-6 and TRBJ2-1; TRBD2 matches at 10 bases. The CDR3 has 18 amino acids. Germline CDR1 reads SGHDT; CDR2 reads YYEEEE. V lost 3 bases, J lost 2 bases, and 11 bases stayed unmatched. The CDR3 protein is CASSSGTSELLTYNEQFF. CDR3 nucleotide sequence: TGTGCCAGCAGCTCCGGGACTAGCGAACTCCTTACCTACAATGAGCAGTTCTTC. Looking up the rest from reference TRBV5-6 and TRBJ2-1 gives the full variable domain: DAGVTQSPTHLIKTRGQQVTLRCSPKSGHDTVSWYQQALGQGPQFIFQYYEEEERQRGNFPDRFSGHQFPNYSSELNVNALLLGDSALYLCASSSGTSELLTYNEQFFGPGTRLTVL.

This chain's CDR3 is CASSQRLAGDGGELFF. The CDR3 DNA reads as TGTGCCAGCAGCCAAAGACTAGCGGGAGACGGTGGGGAGCTGTTTTTT. The chain joins TRBV5-4 to TRBJ2-2, with 12 bases identical to TRBD2. Germline values: CDR1 SGHNT, CDR2 YYREEE (reference sequence). CDR3 length: 16 residues. Trimming at V came to 4 bases and at J to 8 bases, leaving 9 bases not matched to a gene.

CDR3 DNA: TGTGCCTGGAGTGTAAGGTCAGGGGGAGAGACCCAGTACTTC. It specifies CAWSVRSGGETQYF. This chain uses TRBV30 with TRBJ2-5, with 7 bases that match TRBD1. Germline CDR1 GTSNPN, CDR2 SVGIG (reference sequence). V trimming: 0 bases; J trimming: 4 bases; junction bases outside the gene matches: 5. The CDR3 has 14 amino acids.

The chain has TRBV2 and TRBJ1-1; D is uncertain. V gave up 4 bases and J gave up 0 bases, with 9 bases separating them. Germline values: CDR1 SNHLY, CDR2 FYNNEI. The CDR3 spans 14 residues. The DNA for the CDR3 is TGTGCCAGCAGTGGCGGCAGCGTGAACACTGAAGCTTTCTTT. This codes for CASSGGSVNTEAFF.